A single sample is the source of the 13 T cell receptor beta chains below, sequenced in a study of T cell responses to AZD1222 COVID-19 vaccine. Here immunoSEQ multiplex PCR was the method, and the copy in TCRdb shows in-frame clones only, minus some. Altogether 150,000 or so clones are present, approximately 90% being singletons, with the ten largest covering around 1.5%. This specimen consisted of peripheral blood, obtained on day 0 of AZD1222 vaccination. Receptors were obtained from an adult in good health.

This clone was seen only once. The chain is built from TRBV19 and TRBJ1-4, with D tentatively TRBD1 (5 bases). V was clipped by 8 bases and J by 8 bases, with 12 bases between them. CDR1 and CDR2 (germline): LNHDA, SQIVND (reference sequence). This CDR3 is built from 12 residues. CDR3 loop: CASWDRGEKLFF. The CDR3 coding sequence is TGTGCCAGTTGGGACCGAGGGGAAAAACTGTTTTTT.

CDR3 bases: TGTGCCAGCAGTGAAATTGCCAGGAGGAACTATGGCTACACCTTC. It is translated as CASSEIARRNYGYTF. The chain recombines TRBV2 with TRBJ1-2; no reliable D call. Trimming shortened V by 2 bases and J by 2 bases, and 12 bases separated the two germline ends. The CDR3 contains 15 residues. The V gene's germline CDR1 is SNHLY and CDR2 FYNNEI.

This rearrangement joins TRBV11-3 to TRBJ1-5, with D possibly being TRBD1 (5 bases). The V end was cut by 5 bases, the J end by 1 base, with 6 bases between. The CDR3 has 13 amino acids. Germline V CDR1 and CDR2: SGHNT, YENEEA. The CDR3: CASSRDSNQPQHF. As DNA, the CDR3 is TGTGCCAGCAGCCGGGACAGCAATCAGCCCCAGCATTTT.

The chain uses TRBV10-3 and TRBJ1-6; D is perhaps TRBD1 (5 bases). CDR3 length equals 17 residues. V lost 3 bases, J lost 5 bases, and 17 bases lay in between. CDR1 ENHRY and CDR2 SYGVKD come from the germline V gene. CDR3 protein: CAISEAGRGRNNSPLHF. CDR3 in DNA: TGTGCCATCAGTGAAGCCGGTAGGGGAAGAAATAATTCACCCCTCCACTTT.

This clone was recorded only once. The chain employs TRBV19 and TRBJ1-1, with TRBD1 identical over 9 bases. Germline trimming cut 2 bases from V and 3 bases from J; bases unmatched to any gene: 7. CDR3 length: 16 residues. Germline values: CDR1 LNHDA, CDR2 SQIVND (reference sequence). Written as DNA, the CDR3 is TGTGCCAGTAGTATAACAGGGGGCCCGCCCCACACTGAAGCTTTCTTT. It encodes CASSITGGPPHTEAFF.

J is TRBJ1-5 and V is TRBV6-2 or TRBV6-3; D is ambiguous. Germline CDR1 reads MNHEY; CDR2 reads SVGEGT. V was shortened by 4 bases and J by 3 bases, with 16 bases between the two germline ends. The CDR3 extends over 16 amino acids. CDR3 in amino acids: CASSSKGRNHNQPQHF. The CDR3 DNA reads as TGTGCCAGCAGTTCAAAAGGCAGGAACCACAATCAGCCCCAGCATTTT.

The genes are TRBV2 and TRBJ1-1; D is perhaps TRBD1 (5 bases). The V end was cut by 7 bases, the J end by 4 bases, with 13 bases between. CDR3 length: 13 amino acids. The germline V gene encodes CDR1 SNHLY and CDR2 FYNNEI. The CDR3 loop is CASKKGQVTEAFF. DNA of the CDR3: TGTGCCAGCAAGAAGGGGCAGGTCACTGAAGCTTTCTTT.

The chain joins TRBV19 to TRBJ1-1; D remains unclear. Germline CDR1 reads LNHDA; CDR2 reads SQIVND (reference sequence). The CDR3 has 14 residues. Between the trimmed V and J ends, which lost 4 bases and 3 bases, there was a span of 12 bases. The CDR3 sequence: CASSTLGVDTEAFF. As DNA, the CDR3 is TGTGCCAGTAGTACGCTGGGCGTGGACACTGAAGCTTTCTTT.

The chain has TRBV27 and TRBJ2-7; tentatively, D is TRBD1 (6 bases). Germline V gene data show CDR1 as MNHEY and CDR2 as SMNVEV (reference sequence). The CDR3 runs to 13 residues. Trimming removed 5 bases from V and 1 base from J, with 9 bases in between. The CDR3 is CASSADRSYEQYF. The CDR3 DNA is TGTGCCAGCAGTGCGGACAGATCCTACGAGCAGTACTTC.

The chain combines TRBV6-4 with TRBJ1-5; TRBD1 is a possible D gene (6 bases). CDR1 MRHNA and CDR2 SNTAGT come from the germline V gene. Between the trimmed V and J ends, which lost 3 bases and 11 bases, there was a span of 14 bases. The CDR3 is 13 residues long. In DNA form, the CDR3 reads TGTGCCAGCAGTGAACAGGCCGGACAGTCCCAGCATTTT. Translating it yields CASSEQAGQSQHF.

The chain combines TRBV5-1 with TRBJ1-1; D is uncertain. CDR1 and CDR2 from the germline V gene are SGHRS and YFSETQ. V was pared by 0 bases and J by 1 base, with 13 bases between. The CDR3 has 16 amino acids. CDR3 sequence: CASSLDPTGQNTEAFF. The CDR3 coding sequence is TGCGCCAGCAGCTTGGACCCAACCGGGCAGAACACTGAAGCTTTCTTT.

This clone was detected once. The chain joins TRBV15 to TRBJ1-5; D ambiguous. The V end lost 0 bases, the J end lost 1 base, and 7 bases lay between the germline ends. Germline V gene lookup returns CDR1 LNHNV and CDR2 YYDKDF (reference sequence). This CDR3 is 15 amino acids long. CDR3 nucleotides: TGTGCCACCAGCAGAGATGGAGGAAGCAATCAGCCCCAGCATTTT. This sequence encodes CATSRDGGSNQPQHF. Together with reference TRBV15 and TRBJ1-5, the CDR3 gives the full variable domain: DAMVIQNPRYQVTQFGKPVTLSCSQTLNHNVMYWYQQKSSQAPKLLFHYYDKDFNNEADTPDNFQSRRPNTSFCFLDIRSPGLGDTAMYLCATSRDGGSNQPQHFGDGTRLSIL.

The chain employs TRBV6-5 and TRBJ1-1; TRBD1 is a possible D gene (5 bases). Deletions cut 4 bases from V and 1 base from J, with 10 bases between. The germline V gene has CDR1 MNHEY and CDR2 SVGAGI. CDR3 size: 14 residues. Written as DNA, the CDR3 is TGTGCCAGCAGTTCAGTTACAGGGAACACTGAAGCTTTCTTT. This encodes CASSSVTGNTEAFF.